These T cell receptor beta chains were read from a single sample in a study of graft-versus-host responses after intestinal transplantation. Measured with immunoSEQ multiplex PCR; TCRdb has only the in-frame clones, and not every one. The profile covers tens of thousands of clones, with roughly 89% appearing a single time and over 2% taken by the ten largest. Specimen: PBMCs, collected about 330 days after intestinal transplant. These receptors all come from a human patient who received an intestinal transplant, so some T cells may come from the graft donor. CDR3s include the opening cysteine and the closing phenylalanine or tryptophan. Each record gives: CDR3 protein, CDR3 DNA, V gene, CDR3 length, clone size, J gene, D gene. The D gene is left open where the match is weak. A clone size is listed for some rows: how often the clone was seen (once, few, many), or a class if it is expanded.

CASSLERVAGAFF | TGTGCCAGCAGTTTGGAACGGGTAGCAGGAGCTTTCTTT | TRBV5-4 | 13 | NA | TRBJ1-1 | NA
CASSQRGRTGGIIYGYTF | TGTGCCAGCAGCCAAAGAGGCAGGACAGGGGGCATAATCTATGGCTACACCTTC | TRBV4-2 | 18 | NA | TRBJ1-2 | TRBD1
CASSPGLGSSYEQYF | TGTGCCAGCTCACCGGGACTAGGAAGCTCCTACGAGCAGTACTTC | TRBV18 | 15 | NA | TRBJ2-7 | TRBD2
CASSWDRTYEQYF | TGTGCCAGCAGCTGGGACAGAACCTACGAGCAGTACTTC | TRBV5-6 | 13 | NA | TRBJ2-7 | TRBD1
CASRRRGLNTEAFF | TGTGCCAGCAGACGCAGGGGTCTCAACACTGAAGCTTTCTTT | TRBV2 | 14 | NA | TRBJ1-1 | NA
CASSFATRGTDTQYF | TGTGCCAGCAGCTTTGCCACCCGGGGTACAGATACGCAGTATTTT | TRBV7-2 | 15 | NA | TRBJ2-3 | NA
CASSSGNTIYF | TGTGCCAGCAGCAGTGGAAACACCATATATTTT | TRBV11-2 | 11 | NA | TRBJ1-3 | NA
CASSGAGIAGWRETQYF | TGTGCCAGCAGTGGGGCGGGAATAGCGGGGTGGCGGGAGACCCAGTACTTC | TRBV2 | 17 | NA | TRBJ2-5 | TRBD2
CASSLAGQPQHF | TGTGCCAGCAGCTTGGCGGGTCAGCCCCAGCATTTT | TRBV5-6 | 12 | once | TRBJ1-5 | NA
CASSMDLAKETQYF | TGTGCCAGCAGCATGGACTTGGCTAAAGAGACCCAGTACTTC | TRBV7-9 | 14 | NA | TRBJ2-5 | NA
CASSLKAGGQNSPLHF | TGCGCCAGCAGCTTAAAGGCAGGGGGCCAGAATTCACCCCTCCACTTT | TRBV5-1 | 16 | NA | TRBJ1-6 | TRBD1
CASSLGTGLTHEQYF | TGTGCCAGCAGCTTGGGGACAGGATTGACGCACGAGCAGTACTTC | TRBV7-9 | 15 | NA | TRBJ2-7 | TRBD1
CASSLGTSAGELFF | TGTGCCAGCAGCTTAGGGACTAGCGCCGGGGAGCTGTTTTTT | TRBV7-3 | 14 | NA | TRBJ2-2 | TRBD2
CATSGSETQYF | TGTGCCACCAGCGGATCGGAGACCCAGTACTTC | TRBV15 | 11 | NA | TRBJ2-5 | NA
CASSVAPTGLASTDTQYF | TGTGCCAGCAGCGTAGCACCAACCGGACTAGCCTCCACAGATACGCAGTATTTT | TRBV9 | 18 | NA | TRBJ2-3 | TRBD2
CASSELRPETQYF | TGTGCCAGCAGTGAATTGAGGCCGGAGACCCAGTACTTC | TRBV2 | 13 | NA | TRBJ2-5 | NA
CASSPYRSELNPYNEQFF | TGTGCCAGCAGTCCCTACCGTTCGGAACTCAATCCCTACAATGAGCAGTTCTTC | TRBV28 | 18 | NA | TRBJ2-1 | NA
CASSQEVNTEAFF | TGTGCCAGCAGCCAAGAGGTGAACACTGAAGCTTTCTTT | TRBV4-2 | 13 | NA | TRBJ1-1 | NA
CASSLSLGANEQFF | TGTGCCAGCAGCTTAAGTCTCGGGGCCAATGAGCAGTTCTTC | TRBV7-3 | 14 | NA | TRBJ2-1 | NA
CASSEAARGGTSGNTIYF | TGTGCCAGCAGTGAAGCAGCGCGGGGGGGGACAAGTGGAAACACCATATATTTT | TRBV6-1 | 18 | NA | TRBJ1-3 | NA
CASSTGVDYEQYF | TGTGCCAGTTCGACAGGGGTAGACTACGAGCAGTACTTC | TRBV6-5 | 13 | NA | TRBJ2-7 | TRBD1
CASSFGLVGTGELFF | TGTGCCAGCAGCTTTGGACTAGTAGGCACCGGGGAGCTGTTTTTT | TRBV28 | 15 | NA | TRBJ2-2 | TRBD2
CASSYTGRGEKLFF | TGTGCCAGCAGTTACACGGGGAGAGGGGAAAAACTGTTTTTT | TRBV6-6 | 14 | once | TRBJ1-4 | NA
CASSFLPQGQETQYF | TGTGCCAGCAGTTTCCTACCACAGGGGCAAGAGACCCAGTACTTC | TRBV28 | 15 | NA | TRBJ2-5 | TRBD1